These 15 T cell receptor beta chains came from one sample sequenced in a study of low-dose radiotherapy and immunotherapy resistance in tumors. As for time point: before trial treatment. Covering alpha and beta chains, TRAV- and TRBV-specific primers were used for the first-strand cDNA. Both a constant-region primer and a V-primer adapter served to amplify TCRs across roughly 20 PCR cycles. TCRdb ran MiXCR on the reads and lists one entry per CDR3 protein. The sample lists roughly 60,000 distinct CDR3 sequences, almost 25% seen once, with 5.5% to 6.5% in the top ten. The sample was PBMCs, taken before treatment. The receptors come from a male donor with prostate cancer.

Here the CDR3 reads CSARVVELWDRGIETQYF. In DNA form, the CDR3 reads TGCAGTGCTAGAGTTGTAGAACTTTGGGACAGGGGGATAGAGACCCAGTACTTC. The rearrangement joins TRBV20-1 to TRBJ2-5, with 11 bases matching TRBD1. The CDR3 is 18 amino acids. Germline-derived CDR1 and CDR2 are DFQATT and SNEGSKA (reference sequence). Trimming removed 1 base from V and 4 bases from J; junction bases left unmatched: 14.

A word on this clonotype: This sequence is one base from a far larger clone and is likely a read error. The final CDR3 position lacks the conserved phenylalanine or tryptophan, pointing to a likely read error. The chain couples TRBV2 to TRBJ2-1, with D unresolved. CDR3 length equals 13 residues. Germline V gene lookup returns CDR1 SNHLY and CDR2 FYNNEI. Between the trimmed V and J ends, which lost 6 bases and 6 bases, there was a span of 12 bases. In DNA, the CDR3 is TGTGCCAGCAGACCCCGAGAGGCCAATGAGCAGTTCTCC. Its protein product is CASRPREANEQFS.

The rearrangement joins TRBV28 to TRBJ2-6, with D tentatively TRBD1 or TRBD2 (5 bases each). Germline V gene lookup returns CDR1 MDHEN and CDR2 SYDVKM. Between the trimmed V and J ends, which lost 5 bases and 3 bases, there was a span of 5 bases. This CDR3 region has 13 residues. The DNA of the CDR3 is TGTGCCAGCAGTGGGGGTGGGGCCAACGTCCTGACTTTC. Amino acids: CASSGGGANVLTF. The full variable domain, rest sourced from reference TRBV28 and TRBJ2-6, is DVKVTQSSRYLVKRTGEKVFLECVQDMDHENMFWYRQDPGLGLRLIYFSYDVKMKEKGDIPEGYSVSREKKERFSLILESASTNQTSMYLCASSGGGANVLTFGAGSRLTVL.

This clonotype was detected only a few times. The chain carries TRBV7-8 and TRBJ1-3; TRBD1 might be the D (5 bases). Germline V gene sequence: CDR1 SGHVS, CDR2 FQNEAQ. This CDR3 contains 17 residues. The V end was cut by 1 base, the J end by 0 bases, with 13 bases between. The CDR3 is CASSLGTPGGSGNTIYF. In nucleotides, the CDR3 is TGTGCCAGCAGCTTAGGGACTCCTGGGGGCTCTGGAAACACCATATATTTT.

This clonotype was recorded at least ten times. The chain uses TRBV19 and TRBJ2-1; weak D call: TRBD1 (6 bases). Trimming pared 5 bases from V and 2 bases from J, leaving 10 bases between. CDR1 LNHDA and CDR2 SQIVND come from the germline V gene (reference sequence). The CDR3 length is 14 residues. In nucleotides, the CDR3 is TGTGCCAGTAGTTTAGGGGGTCCCTACAATGAGCAGTTCTTC. It yields the protein CASSLGGPYNEQFF.

In the case of this clonotype: This sequence is one base from a far larger clone and is likely a read error. V gene TRBV6-6 combines with J gene TRBJ2-5; D is unresolved. The CDR3 extends over 14 amino acids. V was cut by 8 bases and J by 2 bases, with 15 bases left in between. The germline gives CDR1 MNHNY, CDR2 SVGAGI (reference sequence). The CDR3 sequence: CASLPGSHQETQYF. The CDR3 region has the DNA TGTGCCAGCCTGCCGGGCAGCCATCAAGAGACCCAGTACTTC.

Of note for this clonotype: A much larger clone differs by one base, so this may be a read error. The chain links TRBV20-1 to TRBJ2-1; the D is unclear. This CDR3 has 13 amino acids. Trimming left V 5 bases short and J 7 bases short, with 15 bases between. Germline lookup yields CDR1 DFQATT and CDR2 SNEGSKA (reference sequence). The CDR3 DNA follows: TGCAGTGCTCGTCTATCGAAGAGGAATGAGCAGTTCTTC. It translates to CSARLSKRNEQFF.

This clonotype was recorded many times. The V gene is TRBV7-9, the J gene TRBJ2-1, with D perhaps TRBD1 (5 bases). This CDR3 has 16 residues. Trimming cost V 3 bases and J 8 bases, with 20 bases left between them. CDR1 and CDR2 (germline): SEHNR, FQNEAQ (reference sequence). This chain's CDR3 is CASSLLASWGVDEQFF. CDR3 nucleotides: TGTGCCAGCAGCTTGCTTGCTAGTTGGGGCGTTGATGAGCAGTTCTTC.

This clonotype was found many times. The V and J genes are TRBV6-2 or TRBV6-3 and TRBJ2-1; D is undetermined. V lost 8 bases, J lost 0 bases, and 11 bases lay in between. The CDR3 contains 14 residues. Germline loops: CDR1 MNHEY, CDR2 SVGEGT. Here the CDR3 reads CASGRSSSYNEQFF. Written as DNA, the CDR3 is TGTGCCAGCGGACGGAGTAGCTCCTACAATGAGCAGTTCTTC.

This clonotype has ten or more counts. This chain links TRBV5-1 with TRBJ2-1; D uncertain. Trimming left V 0 bases short and J 4 bases short, with 11 bases between. The CDR3 is 15 residues long. CDR1 is SGHRS, CDR2 YFSETQ, per germline. The CDR3 loop reads CASSLGPSRYNEQFF. The CDR3 bases are TGCGCCAGCAGCTTGGGCCCTTCCCGGTACAATGAGCAGTTCTTC.

This clonotype showed up many times. J is TRBJ2-1 and V is TRBV11-2, with D unclear. V lost 8 bases to trimming and J lost 7 bases, with 12 bases between them. The germline V gene has CDR1 SGHAT and CDR2 FQNNGV. The CDR3 has 12 residues. The CDR3 sequence: CASSSLRNEQFF. The DNA of the CDR3 is TGTGCCAGCTCTTCCTTGAGGAATGAGCAGTTCTTC.

The rearrangement links TRBV6-4 to TRBJ2-7, with D possibly TRBD1 on 6 matching bases. Trimming stripped 6 bases from V and 5 bases from J, with 32 bases between. The V gene's germline CDR1 is MRHNA and CDR2 SNTAGT. The length of the CDR3 is 19 residues. The CDR3 bases are TGTGCCAGCAGCGACAGGAGAGGCAGGTTCTACCCGGGATCCCACGAGCAGTACTTC. Translating it yields CASSDRRGRFYPGSHEQYF.

The sample holds many counts of this clonotype. The chain uses TRBV29-1 and TRBJ2-7, with a tentative D call TRBD1 (6 bases). The CDR3 has 12 amino acids. Trimming pared 6 bases from V and 7 bases from J, leaving 16 bases between. Germline V gene sequence: CDR1 SQVTM, CDR2 ANQGSEA. The DNA of the CDR3 is TGCAGCGTGGGGGCCTCATCGGGGGAGCAGTACTTC. Translation gives CSVGASSGEQYF.

This clonotype was seen ten or more times. As DNA, the CDR3 is TGTGCCAGCAGTCGGACAGGGGCGAATCAGCCCCAGCATTTT. It encodes CASSRTGANQPQHF. The J gene is TRBJ1-5, the V gene TRBV27, with 9 bases fitting TRBD1. J was trimmed by 4 bases and V by 5 bases; bases with no gene match: 3. The CDR3 loop spans 14 amino acids. The germline V gene has CDR1 MNHEY and CDR2 SMNVEV (reference sequence).

This clonotype was detected many times. The V and J genes are TRBV3-1 and TRBJ1-6, with 8 bases identical to TRBD1. Germline V CDR1 and CDR2: LGHDT, YNNKEL (reference sequence). The CDR3 covers 13 residues. V gave up 8 bases and J gave up 8 bases; unmatched junction bases: 5. This CDR3 is CASEGTGDSPLHF. CDR3 bases: TGTGCCAGCGAGGGGACAGGTGATTCACCCCTCCACTTT. Full variable domain (outside the CDR3, taken from reference TRBV3-1 and TRBJ1-6): DTAVSQTPKYLVTQMGNDKSIKCEQNLGHDTMYWYKQDSKKFLKIMFSYNNKELIINETVPNRFSPKSPDKAHLNLHINSLELGDSAVYFCASEGTGDSPLHFGNGTRLTVT.